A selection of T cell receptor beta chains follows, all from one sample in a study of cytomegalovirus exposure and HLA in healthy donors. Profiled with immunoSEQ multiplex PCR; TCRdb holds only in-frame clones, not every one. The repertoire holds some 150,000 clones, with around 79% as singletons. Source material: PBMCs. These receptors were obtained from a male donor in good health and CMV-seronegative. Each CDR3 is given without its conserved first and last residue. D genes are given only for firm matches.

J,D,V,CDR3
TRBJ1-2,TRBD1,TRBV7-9,SSSLFRGGQGAFGYT
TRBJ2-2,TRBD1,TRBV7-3,ASSLGPGQGNTGELF
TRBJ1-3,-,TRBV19,ASSMSVYSGNTIY
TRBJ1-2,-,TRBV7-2,ASSLDQRGYT
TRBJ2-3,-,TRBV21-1,ASTRTGTSGEDTQY
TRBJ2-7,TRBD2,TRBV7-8,ASSSGLADPYEQY
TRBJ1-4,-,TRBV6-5,ASSSRRATNEKLF
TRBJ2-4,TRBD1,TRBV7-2,ASSPRTGDLAKNIQY
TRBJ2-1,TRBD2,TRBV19,ASSSGASGGNEQF
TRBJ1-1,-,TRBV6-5,ASSERQLNTEAF
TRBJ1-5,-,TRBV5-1,ASSLDGGGGNQPQH
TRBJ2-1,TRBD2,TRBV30,AWSGIAGPGGEQF
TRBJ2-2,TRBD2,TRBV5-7,ASNVPINGLAGTGELF
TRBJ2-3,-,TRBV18,ASSPQTRGWDTQY
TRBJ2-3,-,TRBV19,ASSLVSPNTDTQY
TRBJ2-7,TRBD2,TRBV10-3,AISESGGTSGRRI
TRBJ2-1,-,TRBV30,AWSVYNEQF
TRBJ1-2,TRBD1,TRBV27,ASSFTSGGLNYGYT
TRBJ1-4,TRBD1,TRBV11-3,ASTKDRGRNEKLF
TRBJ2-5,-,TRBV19,ASSIGSSKTQY
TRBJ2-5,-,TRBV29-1,SVESFGGGGGETQY
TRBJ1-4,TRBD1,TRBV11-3,TSSVAAGQTVATNEKLF
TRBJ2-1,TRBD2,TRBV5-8,ASSLILAGSSEQF
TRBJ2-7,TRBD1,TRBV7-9,ASSLMQGAYEQY
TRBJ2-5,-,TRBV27,ASSPTGTKKGETQY
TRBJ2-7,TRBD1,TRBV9,ASSVGQGAGGKQY
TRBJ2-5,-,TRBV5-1,ASSFRAGQETQY
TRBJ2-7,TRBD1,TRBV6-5,ASSTGTGVYEQY
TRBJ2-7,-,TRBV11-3,ASSTTRVAYEQY
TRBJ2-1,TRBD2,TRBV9,ASSVAGGPVNEQF
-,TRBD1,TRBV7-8,ASRLQGQGTYEQY
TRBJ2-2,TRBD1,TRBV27,ASSLFGTGMAGELF
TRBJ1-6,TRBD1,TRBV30,AWSADRGRGPLH
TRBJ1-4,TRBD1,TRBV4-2,ASSPRTGGEKLF
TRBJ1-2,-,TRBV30,AWSVTGWGGYGYT
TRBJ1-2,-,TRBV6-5,AAKSGTINYGYT
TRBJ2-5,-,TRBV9,ASSTHGETQY
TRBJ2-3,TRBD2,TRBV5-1,ASSPMGLAGITDTQY
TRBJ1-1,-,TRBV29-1,SVRPGAPNTEAF
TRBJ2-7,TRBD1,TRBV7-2,ASSLVDRGPYEQY
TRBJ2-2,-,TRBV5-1,ASSLVSGGLTGELF
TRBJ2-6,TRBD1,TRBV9,ASSPQTGAGANVLT
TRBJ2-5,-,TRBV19,ASSGTSGETQY
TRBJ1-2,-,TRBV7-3,ASSHLGGGYT
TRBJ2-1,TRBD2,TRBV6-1,ASSDLAGEPYNEQF
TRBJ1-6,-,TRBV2,ASSLRTASNNPPLH
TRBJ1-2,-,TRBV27,ASSLRGYGYT
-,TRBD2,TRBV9,ASSETSGSAYEQY
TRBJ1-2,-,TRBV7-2,ASSLAPGSGGYGYT
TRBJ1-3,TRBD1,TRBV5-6,ASTQDRVGNTIY
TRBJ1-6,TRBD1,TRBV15,ATSREVRGTVNSPLH
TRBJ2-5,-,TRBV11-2,ASSLRFRETQY
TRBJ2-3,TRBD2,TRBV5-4,ASSFGSSGSKDTQY
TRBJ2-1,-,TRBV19,ASSAGVNEQF